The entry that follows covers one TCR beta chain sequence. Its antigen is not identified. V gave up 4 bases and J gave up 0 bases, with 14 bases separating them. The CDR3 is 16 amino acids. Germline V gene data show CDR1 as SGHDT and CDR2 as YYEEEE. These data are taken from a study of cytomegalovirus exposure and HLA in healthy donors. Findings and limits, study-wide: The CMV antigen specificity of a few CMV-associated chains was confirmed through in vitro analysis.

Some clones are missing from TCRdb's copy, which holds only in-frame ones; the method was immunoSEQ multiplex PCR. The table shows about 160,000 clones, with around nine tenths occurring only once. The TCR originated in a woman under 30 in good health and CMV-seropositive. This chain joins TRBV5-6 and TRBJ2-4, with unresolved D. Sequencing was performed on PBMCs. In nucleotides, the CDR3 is TGTGCCAGCAGCCTGGAGTGGCGACTAGCCAAAAACATTCAGTACTTC. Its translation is CASSLEWRLAKNIQYF.